The present T cell receptor beta chain was sequenced within a study of molecular identifiers for immune sequencing clone quantification. Input for naive CD8 libraries was roughly 19,000 to 1,000,000 sorted cells; the RNA fraction used was 10%, 30% or 50%. TCRdb independently ran MiXCR on the PCR reads; one entry per CDR3 protein. Here the sample spans roughly 630,000 distinct CDR3 sequences, about 25% being singletons. This clonotype was obtained from a human donor in good health. Some libraries in this study had Jurkat cell RNA spiked in. Sequencing was performed on naive CD8+ T cells from blood, with Jurkat cell RNA spiked in. This sample's subset: FACS-sorted CD8+CD4-CCR7+CD45RA+ naive T cells.

CDR3: CASRTGRENNEQFF. As DNA, the CDR3 is TGTGCCAGCAGGACGGGACGGGAGAACAATGAGCAGTTCTTC. This chain connects TRBV6-2 or TRBV6-3 to TRBJ2-1; D possibly corresponds to TRBD2 (6 bases). The CDR3 runs 14 residues. Germline V lookup: CDR1 MNHEY, CDR2 SVGEGT. The V end lost 6 bases, the J end lost 5 bases, and 14 bases lay between the germline ends.